These 3 T cell receptor beta chains share one sample of origin, sequenced in a study of response to subunit inactivated influenza vaccine. TCRdb ran MiXCR on the RT-PCR reads and lists one entry per CDR3 protein. The sample has more than 550,000 distinct CDR3 sequences, about 10% seen once; the top ten hold around 10%. The same data also contributed to another study, on T cells expressing NK-cell markers. That study adds: Making the TCR beta cDNA relied on 5'RACE template switching with UMIs.

The sample here was PBMCs from blood, taken on the day of vaccination. The source is a man aged 50 to 59 who received an inactivated influenza vaccine.

This clonotype was picked up a small number of times. The chain combines TRBV20-1 with TRBJ1-1; a weak D match, TRBD1 (5 bases). Per germline, CDR1 DFQATT and CDR2 SNEGSKA (reference sequence). Between the trimmed V and J ends, which lost 2 bases and 2 bases, there was a span of 9 bases. The CDR3 is 13 residues long. The CDR3 here is CSARRGYNTEAFF. The DNA for the CDR3 is TGCAGTGCTAGAAGGGGCTACAACACTGAAGCTTTCTTT.

This clonotype showed up many times. The chain is built from TRBV5-1 and TRBJ2-2; 7 nucleotides line up with TRBD2. CDR3 length: 16 amino acids. Germline V gene sequence: CDR1 SGHRS, CDR2 YFSETQ. V gave up 0 bases and J gave up 4 bases; unmatched junction bases: 6. The DNA of the CDR3 is TGCGCCAGCAGCTTGGAAGCGGGACTCGGCACCGGGGAGCTGTTTTTT. Its translation is CASSLEAGLGTGELFF.

This clonotype was seen at least ten times. The chain joins TRBV6-1 to TRBJ2-3; D uncertain. Germline loops: CDR1 MNHNS, CDR2 SASEGT. The CDR3 loop spans 15 amino acids. V lost 3 bases and J lost 1, with 11 bases in between. CDR3 sequence (DNA): TGTGCCAGCAGTGACGGACCGTGGGGCACAGATACGCAGTATTTT. It yields the protein CASSDGPWGTDTQYF.